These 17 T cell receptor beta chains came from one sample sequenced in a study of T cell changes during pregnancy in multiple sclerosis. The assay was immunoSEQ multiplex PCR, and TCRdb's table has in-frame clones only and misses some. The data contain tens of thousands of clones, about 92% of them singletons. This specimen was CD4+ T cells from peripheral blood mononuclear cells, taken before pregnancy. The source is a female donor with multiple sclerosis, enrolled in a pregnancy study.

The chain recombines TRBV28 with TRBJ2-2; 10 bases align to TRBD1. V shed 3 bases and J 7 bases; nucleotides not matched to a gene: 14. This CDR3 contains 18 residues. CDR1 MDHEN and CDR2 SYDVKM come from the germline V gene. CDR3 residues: CASSFTRDRGFQYGELFF. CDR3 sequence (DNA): TGTGCCAGCAGTTTCACCCGGGACAGGGGATTCCAATACGGGGAGCTGTTTTTT.

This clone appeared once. This CDR3 reads CASSIDRGSEQYF. The CDR3 coding sequence is TGTGCCAGTAGTATCGACAGGGGGTCGGAGCAGTACTTC. The genes are TRBV19 and TRBJ2-7, with 9 bases lining up with TRBD1. CDR3 length equals 13 residues. Germline trimming cut 3 bases from V and 7 bases from J; bases unmatched to any gene: 4. Germline values: CDR1 LNHDA, CDR2 SQIVND (reference sequence).

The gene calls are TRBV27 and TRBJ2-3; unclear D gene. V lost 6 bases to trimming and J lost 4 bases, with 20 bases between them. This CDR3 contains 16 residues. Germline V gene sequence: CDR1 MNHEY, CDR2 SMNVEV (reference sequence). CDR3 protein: CASSNTLDPYADTQYF. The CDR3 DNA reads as TGTGCCAGCAGCAACACGCTAGATCCTTATGCAGATACGCAGTATTTT.

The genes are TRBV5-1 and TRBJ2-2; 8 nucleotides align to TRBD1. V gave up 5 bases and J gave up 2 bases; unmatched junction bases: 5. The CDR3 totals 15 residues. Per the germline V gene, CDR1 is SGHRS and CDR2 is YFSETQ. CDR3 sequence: CASRGTGQNTGELFF. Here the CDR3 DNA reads TGCGCCAGCAGGGGGACAGGACAAAACACCGGGGAGCTGTTTTTT.

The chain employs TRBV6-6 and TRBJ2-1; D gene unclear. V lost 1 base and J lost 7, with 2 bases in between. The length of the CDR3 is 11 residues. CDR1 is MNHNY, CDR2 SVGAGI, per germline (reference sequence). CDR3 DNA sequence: TGTGCCAGCAGTTACTTAAATGAGCAGTTCTTC. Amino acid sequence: CASSYLNEQFF.

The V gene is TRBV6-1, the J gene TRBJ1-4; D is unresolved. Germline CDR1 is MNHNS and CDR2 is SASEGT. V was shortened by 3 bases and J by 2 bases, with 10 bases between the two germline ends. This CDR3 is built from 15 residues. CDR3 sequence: CASSEGTVTNEKLFF. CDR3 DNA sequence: TGTGCCAGCAGTGAGGGTACAGTCACTAATGAAAAACTGTTTTTT.

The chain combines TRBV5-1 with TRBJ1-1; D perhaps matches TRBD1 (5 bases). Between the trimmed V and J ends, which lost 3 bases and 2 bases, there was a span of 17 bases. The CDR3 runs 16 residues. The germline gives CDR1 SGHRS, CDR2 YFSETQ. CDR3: CASSSLGPSVNTEAFF. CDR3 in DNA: TGCGCCAGCAGCTCGTTGGGGCCCAGCGTCAACACTGAAGCTTTCTTT.

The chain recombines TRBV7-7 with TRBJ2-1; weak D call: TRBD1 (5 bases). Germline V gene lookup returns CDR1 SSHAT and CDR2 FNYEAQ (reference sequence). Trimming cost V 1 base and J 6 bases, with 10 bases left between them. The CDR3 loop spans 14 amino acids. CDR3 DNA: TGTGCCAGCAGCTTAGAGGGGATGGTCAATGAGCAGTTCTTC. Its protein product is CASSLEGMVNEQFF.

CDR3: CASTYEAINEQFF. CDR3 DNA: TGTGCCAGCACCTATGAAGCGATCAATGAGCAGTTCTTC. The V and J genes are TRBV5-4 and TRBJ2-1; D is uncertain. Deletions cut 6 bases from V and 6 bases from J, with 13 bases between. CDR3 size: 13 residues. Germline V gene lookup returns CDR1 SGHNT and CDR2 YYREEE (reference sequence).

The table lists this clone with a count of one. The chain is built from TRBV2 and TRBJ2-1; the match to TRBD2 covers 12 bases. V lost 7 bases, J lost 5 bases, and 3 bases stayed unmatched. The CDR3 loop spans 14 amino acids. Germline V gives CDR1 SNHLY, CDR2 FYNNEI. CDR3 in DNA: TGTGCCAGCATCCGACTAGCGGGGGACAATGAGCAGTTCTTC. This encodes CASIRLAGDNEQFF.

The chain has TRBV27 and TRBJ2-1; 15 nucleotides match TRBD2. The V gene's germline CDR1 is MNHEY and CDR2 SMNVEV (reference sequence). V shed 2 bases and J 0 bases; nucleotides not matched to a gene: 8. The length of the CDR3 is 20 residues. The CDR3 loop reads CASSLPGLAGGQSSYNEQFF. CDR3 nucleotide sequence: TGTGCCAGCAGTTTACCCGGACTAGCGGGAGGGCAGAGCTCCTACAATGAGCAGTTCTTC.

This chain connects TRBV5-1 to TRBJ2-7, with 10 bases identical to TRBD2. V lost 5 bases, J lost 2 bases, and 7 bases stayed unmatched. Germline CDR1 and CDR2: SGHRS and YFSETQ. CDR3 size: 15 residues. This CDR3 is CASRMLAGATYEQYF. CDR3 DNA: TGCGCCAGCAGGATGCTAGCGGGGGCCACCTACGAGCAGTACTTC.

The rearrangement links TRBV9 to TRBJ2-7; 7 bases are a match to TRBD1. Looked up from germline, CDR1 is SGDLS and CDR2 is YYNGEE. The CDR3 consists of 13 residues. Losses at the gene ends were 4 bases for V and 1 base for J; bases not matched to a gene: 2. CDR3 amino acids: CASSSRGSYEQYF. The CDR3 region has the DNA TGTGCCAGCAGCTCCAGGGGGTCCTACGAGCAGTACTTC.

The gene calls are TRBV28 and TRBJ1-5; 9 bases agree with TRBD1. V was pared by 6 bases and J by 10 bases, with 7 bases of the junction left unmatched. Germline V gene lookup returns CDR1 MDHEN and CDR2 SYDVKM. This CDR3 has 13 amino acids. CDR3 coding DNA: TGTGCCAGCAGCTATTACAGGGGGCTCCCCCAGCATTTT. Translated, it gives CASSYYRGLPQHF.

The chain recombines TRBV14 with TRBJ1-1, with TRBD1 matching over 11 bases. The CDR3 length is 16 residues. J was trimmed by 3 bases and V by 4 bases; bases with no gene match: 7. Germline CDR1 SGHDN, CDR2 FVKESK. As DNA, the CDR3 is TGTGCCAGCAGCCCCGGGACAGGGGGTTCACACACTGAAGCTTTCTTT. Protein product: CASSPGTGGSHTEAFF.

CDR3 sequence: CASRPTGVYEQYF. The CDR3 coding sequence is TGTGCCAGCAGGCCTACAGGGGTCTACGAGCAGTACTTC. This chain uses TRBV7-9 with TRBJ2-7; the match to TRBD1 covers 7 bases. The CDR3 is 13 amino acids. Germline CDR1 is SEHNR and CDR2 is FQNEAQ (reference sequence). V gave up 6 bases and J gave up 3 bases; unmatched junction bases: 5.

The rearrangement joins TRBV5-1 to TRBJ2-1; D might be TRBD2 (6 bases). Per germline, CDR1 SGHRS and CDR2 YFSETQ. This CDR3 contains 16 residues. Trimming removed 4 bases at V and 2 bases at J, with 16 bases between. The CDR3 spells CASSPGLEGPYNEQFF. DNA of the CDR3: TGCGCCAGCAGCCCCGGACTGGAGGGGCCCTACAATGAGCAGTTCTTC. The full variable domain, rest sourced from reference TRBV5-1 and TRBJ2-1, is KAGVTQTPRYLIKTRGQQVTLSCSPISGHRSVSWYQQTPGQGLQFLFEYFSETQRNKGNFPGRFSGRQFSNSRSEMNVSTLELGDSALYLCASSPGLEGPYNEQFFGPGTRLTVL.